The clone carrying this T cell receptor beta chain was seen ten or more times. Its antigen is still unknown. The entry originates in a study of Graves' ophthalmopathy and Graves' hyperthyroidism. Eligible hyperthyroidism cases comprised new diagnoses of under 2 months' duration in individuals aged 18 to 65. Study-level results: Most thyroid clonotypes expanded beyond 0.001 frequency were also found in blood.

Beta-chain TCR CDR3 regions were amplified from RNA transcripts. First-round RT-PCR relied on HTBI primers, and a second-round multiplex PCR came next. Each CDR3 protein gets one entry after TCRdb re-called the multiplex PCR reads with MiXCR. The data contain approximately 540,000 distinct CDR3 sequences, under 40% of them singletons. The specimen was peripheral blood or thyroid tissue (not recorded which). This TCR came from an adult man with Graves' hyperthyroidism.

CDR3 protein: CASSSGRVTNEKLFF. CDR3 bases: TGTGCCAGCAGCTCGGGACGGGTAACTAATGAAAAACTGTTTTTT. The rearrangement uses TRBV7-2 and TRBJ1-4; TRBD1 is a possible D gene (5 bases). The CDR3 sequence is 15 residues long. V lost 4 bases and J lost 1, with 10 bases in between. Germline CDR1 and CDR2: SGHTA and FQGNSA. Full variable domain (rest looked up from reference TRBV7-2 and TRBJ1-4): GAGVSQSPSNKVTEKGKDVELRCDPISGHTALYWYRQSLGQGLEFLIYFQGNSAPDKSGLPSDRFSAERTGGSVSTLTIQRTQQEDSAVYLCASSSGRVTNEKLFFGSGTQLSVL.